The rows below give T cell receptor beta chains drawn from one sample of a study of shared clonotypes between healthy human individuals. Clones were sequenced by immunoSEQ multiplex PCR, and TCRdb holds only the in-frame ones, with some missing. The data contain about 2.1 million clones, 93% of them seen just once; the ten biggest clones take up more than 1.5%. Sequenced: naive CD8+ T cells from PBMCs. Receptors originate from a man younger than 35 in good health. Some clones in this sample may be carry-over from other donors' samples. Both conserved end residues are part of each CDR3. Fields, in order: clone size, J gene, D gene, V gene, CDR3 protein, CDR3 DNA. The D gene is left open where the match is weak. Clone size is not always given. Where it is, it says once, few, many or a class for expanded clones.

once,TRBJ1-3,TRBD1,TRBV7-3,CASSSPDRVSGNTIYF,TGTGCCAGCAGCTCCCCGGACAGGGTTTCTGGAAACACCATATATTTT
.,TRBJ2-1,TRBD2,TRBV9,CASSGFGVAGVYNEQFF,TGTGCCAGCAGTGGATTCGGGGTAGCGGGAGTATACAATGAGCAGTTCTTC
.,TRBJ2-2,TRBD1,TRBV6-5,CASRLEQGAAGELFF,TGTGCCAGCAGGCTCGAACAGGGGGCCGCCGGGGAGCTGTTTTTT
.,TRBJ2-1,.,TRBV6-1,CASRPGASEQFF,TGTGCCAGCAGACCAGGGGCAAGTGAGCAGTTCTTC
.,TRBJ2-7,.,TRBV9,CASSVGAGAYEQYF,TGTGCCAGCAGCGTAGGGGCCGGAGCGTACGAGCAGTACTTC
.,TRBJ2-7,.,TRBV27,CASSPGQYPSEQYF,TGTGCCAGCAGTCCAGGACAGTACCCATCCGAGCAGTACTTC
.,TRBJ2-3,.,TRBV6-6,CASSLARAALDTQYF,TGTGCCAGCAGCTTGGCCAGGGCTGCGTTAGATACGCAGTATTTT
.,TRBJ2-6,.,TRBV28,CASNEQGEGGANVLTF,TGTGCCAGCAACGAACAGGGGGAGGGTGGGGCCAACGTCCTGACTTTC
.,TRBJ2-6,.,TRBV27,CASSLMGANVLTF,TGTGCCAGCAGTTTGATGGGGGCCAACGTCCTGACTTTC
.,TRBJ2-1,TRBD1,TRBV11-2,CASSLGGQGASYNEQFF,TGTGCCAGCAGCTTAGGGGGGCAGGGGGCCTCCTACAATGAGCAGTTCTTC